This T cell receptor (beta chain) was observed in a study of identifying expanded T cells in peripheral blood. Study-wide results and caveats: Across healthy donors, higher total template counts meant significantly greater approximately two-week count variance. Technical replicates showed roughly 1.2 changed clones; two weeks about 16; four weeks 19.

V dropped 2 bases and J dropped 4 bases, with 7 bases sitting between them. The CDR3 extends over 12 amino acids. Germline V gene sequence: CDR1 SGHRS, CDR2 YFSETQ. Worth noting for this clone: Its cognate antigen is unknown. At the DNA level, this CDR3 is encoded by other sequences in the same sample as well.

No infections or other immune events were documented during collection. Method: immunoSEQ multiplex PCR; TCRdb's copy keeps in-frame clones and lacks some. The table has just over 90,000 clones, around nine tenths seen once. The sample comprised blood. The clonotype comes from a person aged 18 to 70 in good health. This rearrangement joins TRBV5-1 to TRBJ2-7; D gene unclear. CDR3 nucleotide sequence: TGCGCCAGCAGCTTAGTAGGGTACGAGCAGTACTTC. Its translation is CASSLVGYEQYF.